This T cell receptor beta chain was identified in a study of blood T cell repertoires in COVID-19 (dated by TCRdb to about 2020). Study-level background: Collaborator samples came from the United States, Italy and Spain and covered acute and convalescent phases of COVID-19. The material from the prospective study consisted of cDNA or gDNA derived from T cells, B-cell-depleted T cells, or PBMCs. The dataset comprised deeply sampled blood TCRbeta repertoires from subjects exposed to, actively infected with, or recovered from COVID-19. The repertoires were released in a freely available public database intended as a resource for research on the immune response to SARS-CoV-2. The samples were drawn from two sources: the first 160 participants of the ongoing ImmuneRACE study, and 1,200 or so subjects contributed by 6 global collaborators. Sample metadata almost always included a de-identified subject ID, COVID-19 status, age in years and sex. HLA class I and class II types, where available, came from metadata supplied by the sample provider rather than from assay-based typing. What the authors observed across the whole study: How much clinical and demographic metadata was included differed by source and by participant, and the metadata was provided uncurated.

Worth noting for this clone: It lacks a known antigen. One base away there is no much larger clone; base qualities are not given.

TCRbeta CDR3 regions were amplified from genomic DNA by means of the immunoSEQ Assay, a bias-controlled multiplex PCR. On the study's bioinformatics: The number of nucleated cells in each sample was estimated by amplification of reference gene primers within the assay. To quantify the absolute abundance of each unique TCRbeta CDR3 rearrangement, sequence reads were collapsed and filtered. For each sample, productive Simpson clonality was calculated by taking the square root of Simpson's diversity index across productive rearrangements. TCRdb mirrors the immuneACCESS table, restricted to in-frame sequences. Some clones are absent from its copies; in checked studies, under half trace to an unresolved V gene, and the reason for the others is unknown. That table gives V, J and clone size, and the DNA gave D and trimming. Recorded for this sample are roughly 390,000 clones; 85% of them occurred a single time. The ten largest make up roughly 3.7% of the sample.

The collaborating institutions used their own protocols to collect whole blood in K2EDTA tubes. Collaborator samples were shipped for TCRbeta analysis as frozen whole blood, isolated PBMCs, or DNA extracted from either sample type. V gives up 4 bases and J gives up 7 bases, and the segment between their germline ends measures 14 bases. The CDR3 covers 15 residues, taking in both the cysteine and the phenylalanine. Only the CDR3 DNA stays, 45 bases, in frame from base 1. CDR1 and CDR2 are drawn from the germline V gene (reference sequence): MNHNY, SVGAGI. The chain employs TRBV6-6 and TRBJ1-6, with the D gene not confidently named. Sequences were obtained from peripheral blood. The TCR sequence derives from a woman younger than 35 with acute or convalescent COVID-19. The CDR3 loop reads CASSLAGWENSPLHF. The DNA sequence is as follows: TGTGCCAGCAGTTTAGCGGGTTGGGAAAATTCACCCCTCCACTTT.